These 23 T cell receptor beta chains share one sample of origin, sequenced in a study of Ad26.COV2.S vaccination and SARS-CoV-2 variants. Treatment: around 19 received Ad26.COV2.S at low or high dose, single or two shots; a few received placebo; per-sample allocation not given. After the first vaccine or placebo injection, samples were drawn on day 63. Sequenced by immunoSEQ multiplex PCR; TCRdb stores in-frame clones only, minus some. Among under 550,000 clones, over 75% were seen once, and the ten largest hold around 3.6%. The input for sequencing was peripheral blood, taken in a trial of Ad26.COV2.S vaccine versus placebo. The receptor set was obtained from a person aged 18 to 59 who received the Ad26.COV2.S COVID-19 vaccine or a placebo.

The chain carries TRBV7-9 and TRBJ1-6; D is perhaps TRBD1 (5 bases). In germline, CDR1 is SEHNR, CDR2 FQNEAQ (reference sequence). CDR3 length equals 14 residues. V was clipped by 5 bases and J by 8 bases, with 13 bases between them. The CDR3 is CASSAHLGDSPLHF. The DNA for the CDR3 is TGTGCCAGCAGCGCACATTTGGGGGATTCACCCCTCCACTTT.

The rearrangement joins TRBV5-1 to TRBJ1-5; the D gene is possibly TRBD1 (6 bases). The CDR3 has 15 amino acids. Germline-derived CDR1 and CDR2 are SGHRS and YFSETQ. V was clipped by 7 bases and J by 4 bases, with 18 bases between them. CDR3 sequence reads: CASGPIQGRNQPQHF. In DNA form, the CDR3 reads TGCGCCAGCGGCCCGATCCAGGGGCGGAATCAGCCCCAGCATTTT.

This sequence joins TRBV2 and TRBJ2-5; D tentatively fits TRBD1 or TRBD2 (6 bases each). CDR3 length: 14 residues. Germline V gene data show CDR1 as SNHLY and CDR2 as FYNNEI. Deletions cut 2 bases from V and 5 bases from J, with 12 bases between. The CDR3 DNA follows: TGTGCCAGCAGTGAACTGGGGGGCCGGGAGACCCAGTACTTC. The encoded protein is CASSELGGRETQYF.

The chain recombines TRBV2 with TRBJ1-6, with D possibly being TRBD1 (5 bases). V lost 8 bases and J lost 3, with 17 bases in between. This CDR3 has 16 amino acids. Germline loops: CDR1 SNHLY, CDR2 FYNNEI. CDR3 protein: CASLPGREGYNSPLHF. The DNA of the CDR3 is TGTGCCAGCCTTCCGGGCAGGGAGGGCTATAATTCACCCCTCCACTTT.

The chain recombines TRBV7-2 with TRBJ1-2; D gene uncertain. Per germline, CDR1 SGHTA and CDR2 FQGNSA. The length of the CDR3 is 13 residues. Deletions cut 4 bases from V and 4 bases from J, with 10 bases between. Written as DNA, the CDR3 is TGTGCCAGCAGCTGGACGGATGTCTATGGCTACACCTTC. Protein: CASSWTDVYGYTF.

The chain has TRBV6-5 and TRBJ2-7; the match to TRBD2 covers 7 bases. The germline V gene has CDR1 MNHEY and CDR2 SVGAGI. The trim removed 3 bases at V and 5 bases at J, leaving 10 bases unmatched. The CDR3 covers 15 residues. The CDR3 DNA reads as TGTGCCAGCAGTTATGGGGGGGGAGTAATCAACGAGCAGTACTTC. Residues: CASSYGGGVINEQYF.

This clone turned up a few times. CDR3 loop: CASSYRYATNEKLFF. CDR3 bases: TGTGCCAGCAGTTACCGGTACGCAACTAATGAAAAACTGTTTTTT. The V call is TRBV6-2 or TRBV6-3, the J call TRBJ1-4; D is unresolved. The V and J ends lost 2 bases and 0 bases respectively, with 7 bases between them. The CDR3 runs 15 residues. Germline CDR1 is MNHEY and CDR2 is SVGEGT.

The chain couples TRBV2 to TRBJ1-2, with D possibly being TRBD1 (5 bases). Germline CDR1 SNHLY, CDR2 FYNNEI. The CDR3 is made up of 14 amino acids. V was pared by 11 bases and J by 7 bases, with 23 bases between. For the CDR3, the DNA is TGTGCCGGACATAGCACGGGGGGTCCCTTTGGCTACACCTTC. Protein sequence: CAGHSTGGPFGYTF.

This rearrangement joins TRBV3-1 (or the pseudogene TRBV3-2) to TRBJ1-4; TRBD1 might be the D (5 bases). The ends were cut back, 4 bases at V and 8 bases at J, with 20 bases in the middle. The CDR3 runs 16 residues. The germline CDR1 and CDR2 sequences are LGHDT and YNNKEL (reference sequence). Here the CDR3 reads CASSPIGGGEEEKLFF. The CDR3 DNA reads TGTGCCAGCAGCCCAATCGGGGGAGGGGAAGAAGAAAAACTGTTTTTT.

This chain's CDR3 is CATSVSGIGEQFF. CDR3 bases: TGTGCCACCAGTGTTTCCGGGATAGGGGAGCAGTTCTTC. The V gene is TRBV24-1, the J gene TRBJ2-1; tentatively, D is TRBD2 (5 bases). This CDR3 comprises 13 residues. Germline loops: CDR1 KGHDR, CDR2 SFDVKD. V gave up 5 bases and J gave up 10 bases, with 14 bases separating them.

The chain carries TRBV3-1 (or the pseudogene TRBV3-2) and TRBJ1-2, with 7 bases aligning to TRBD1. The CDR3 has 16 residues. In germline, CDR1 is LGHDT, CDR2 YNNKEL (reference sequence). V dropped 6 bases and J dropped 4; count of bases not matched to a gene: 14. The CDR3: CASSSRVMTGSYGYTF. In DNA form, the CDR3 reads TGTGCCAGCAGTTCCCGTGTGATGACAGGGAGCTATGGCTACACCTTC.

The chain uses TRBV19 and TRBJ1-3; TRBD1 agrees at 9 bases. In germline, CDR1 is LNHDA, CDR2 SQIVND (reference sequence). The CDR3 contains 15 residues. With V trimmed by 4 bases and J by 1 base, 2 bases remained unmatched. CDR3 sequence reads: CASSTGQGSGNTIYF. The CDR3 DNA reads TGTGCCAGTAGTACCGGACAGGGGTCTGGAAACACCATATATTTT.

This clone has a single count. The rearrangement links TRBV4-3 to TRBJ1-1; D is unclear. V lost 0 bases and J 0 bases, leaving 8 bases between the germline ends. Germline-derived CDR1 and CDR2 are LGHNA and YSLEER. The CDR3 contains 15 residues. In DNA form, the CDR3 reads TGCGCCAGCAGCCAAGATTGGCTCATGAACACTGAAGCTTTCTTT. It yields the protein CASSQDWLMNTEAFF.

This clone was picked up many times. The chain combines TRBV3-1 (or the pseudogene TRBV3-2) with TRBJ2-1, with 8 bases identical to TRBD2. Germline-derived CDR1 and CDR2 are LGHDT and YNNKEL (reference sequence). Germline trimming cut 5 bases from V and 5 bases from J; bases unmatched to any gene: 11. The CDR3 is made up of 16 amino acids. Here the CDR3 reads CASSTRLLAENNEQFF. The CDR3 coding sequence is TGTGCCAGCAGCACCCGCTTACTAGCGGAGAACAATGAGCAGTTCTTC.

The genes are TRBV4-3 and TRBJ2-3; the match to TRBD2 covers 8 bases. Unmatched junction bases numbered 8, after V lost 4 bases and J lost 2 bases. This CDR3 is built from 16 residues. Germline CDR1 and CDR2: LGHNA and YSLEER. The CDR3: CASSPGGSGYTDTQYF. Written as DNA, the CDR3 is TGCGCCAGCAGCCCGGGGGGGTCGGGGTACACAGATACGCAGTATTTT.

The chain recombines TRBV30 with TRBJ2-7, with TRBD1 matching 8 bases. CDR3 size: 13 residues. The V gene end was trimmed by 5 bases and the J gene end by 3 bases; junction bases not matched to a gene: 6. Germline values: CDR1 GTSNPN, CDR2 SVGIG (reference sequence). This CDR3 is CAWSGTGYYEQYF. In DNA, the CDR3 is TGTGCCTGGTCCGGGACAGGTTACTACGAGCAGTACTTC.

This rearrangement joins TRBV28 to TRBJ1-2; unclear D gene. CDR1 MDHEN and CDR2 SYDVKM come from the germline V gene. The V end lost 5 bases, the J end lost 2 bases, and 12 bases lay between the germline ends. The CDR3 extends over 14 amino acids. CDR3 in amino acids: CASSRGPQNYGYTF. Here the CDR3 DNA reads TGTGCCAGCAGTCGCGGGCCGCAAAACTATGGCTACACCTTC.

The chain employs TRBV27 and TRBJ2-1, with D hard to call. V lost 6 bases and J 0 bases, leaving 12 bases between the germline ends. Germline CDR1 MNHEY, CDR2 SMNVEV (reference sequence). The CDR3 runs to 15 residues. Here the CDR3 reads CASSPVETSYNEQFF. For the CDR3, the DNA is TGTGCCAGCAGCCCAGTCGAGACCTCCTACAATGAGCAGTTCTTC.

The chain has TRBV10-3 and TRBJ1-1; D is undetermined. Per the germline V gene, CDR1 is ENHRY and CDR2 is SYGVKD. V gave up 7 bases and J gave up 5 bases, with 17 bases separating them. The CDR3 length is 14 residues. CDR3 region: CAITPSGGETEAFF. CDR3 coding DNA: TGTGCCATCACCCCTAGCGGCGGGGAAACTGAAGCTTTCTTT.

The chain is built from TRBV5-6 and TRBJ1-4, with D possibly being TRBD1 (5 bases). With 3 bases removed from V and 0 bases from J, the gap between germline ends came to 12 bases. The CDR3 sequence is 16 residues long. Looked up from germline, CDR1 is SGHDT and CDR2 is YYEEEE. CDR3 in amino acids: CASSWDPLSTNEKLFF. CDR3 sequence (DNA): TGTGCCAGCAGCTGGGACCCACTCTCAACTAATGAAAAACTGTTTTTT.

The CDR3 region has the DNA TGCGCCAGCAGCCTCAGGACAGGTTTGGCCGGGGAGCTGTTTTTT. Translated, it gives CASSLRTGLAGELFF. The rearrangement joins TRBV5-1 to TRBJ2-2, with TRBD1 identical over 7 bases. The ends lost 4 bases at V and 6 bases at J; junction bases unmatched: 9. Germline CDR1 reads SGHRS; CDR2 reads YFSETQ. CDR3 length equals 15 residues.

The CDR3 bases are TGTGCCAGCAGCTTAACGGCAGGGAGGGCAGCTTTCTTT. Residues: CASSLTAGRAAFF. The V call is TRBV7-8, the J call TRBJ1-1; D is possibly TRBD1 (5 bases). Germline V gene sequence: CDR1 SGHVS, CDR2 FQNEAQ. This CDR3 comprises 13 residues. V was clipped by 2 bases and J by 10 bases, with 14 bases between them.

CDR3 protein: CASSLSLGGRYEQYF. In DNA form, the CDR3 reads TGTGCCAGCAGTTTATCGCTCGGGGGTCGCTACGAGCAGTACTTC. This chain links TRBV27 with TRBJ2-7, with D maybe TRBD2 (6 bases). CDR1 MNHEY and CDR2 SMNVEV come from the germline V gene (reference sequence). The ends were cut back, 0 bases at V and 3 bases at J, with 12 bases in the middle. The CDR3 runs 15 residues.